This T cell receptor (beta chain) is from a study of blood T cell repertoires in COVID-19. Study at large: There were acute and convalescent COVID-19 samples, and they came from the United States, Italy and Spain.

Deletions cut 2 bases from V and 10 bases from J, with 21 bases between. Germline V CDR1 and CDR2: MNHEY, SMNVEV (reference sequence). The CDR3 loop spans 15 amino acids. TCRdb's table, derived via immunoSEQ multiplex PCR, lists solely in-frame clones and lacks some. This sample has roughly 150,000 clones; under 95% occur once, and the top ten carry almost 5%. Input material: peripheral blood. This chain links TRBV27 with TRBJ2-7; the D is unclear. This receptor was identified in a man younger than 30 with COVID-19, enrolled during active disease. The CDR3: CASSLTPRPTEEQYF. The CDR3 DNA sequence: TGTGCCAGCAGTTTAACCCCTCGGCCCACTGAGGAACAGTACTTC.